Included here is one T cell receptor (beta chain) sequence, with context. Without the conserved terminal phenylalanine or tryptophan, this CDR3 likely stems from a read error. Three rounds of nested PCR, following a modified ARM-PCR protocol, produced the TCRbeta library. TCRdb fed the multiplex PCR reads into MiXCR, producing one record per CDR3 protein. The table lists some 90,000 distinct CDR3 sequences, roughly three fifths of them singletons, with roughly 15% in the top ten. The data are from a study of tumor and adjacent non-tumor tissue in lung cancer. Study-wide background: Each sample yielded 3.5 million to 4.5 million productive TCRbeta reads on average.

RNA was extracted from bulk tissue without any cell sorting. V dropped 3 bases and J dropped 7; count of bases not matched to a gene: 7. From germline, CDR1 is MDHEN and CDR2 SYDVKM. The CDR3 contains 15 residues. The TCR comes from an older man with non-small cell lung cancer. Sequenced sample: lung tumor tissue. The chain is built from TRBV28 and TRBJ2-7; 12 nucleotides match TRBD1. CDR3: CASSFMGQGAKEQYL. The DNA of the CDR3 is TGTGCCAGCAGTTTTATGGGACAGGGGGCAAAGGAGCAGTACCTC.